Following are 14 T cell receptor beta chains from one sample sequenced in a study of siplizumab effects on memory and regulatory T cells. The data were produced by immunoSEQ multiplex PCR, yet TCRdb's version contains in-frame clones alone and is incomplete. Among 3,400 or so clones, 53% were seen once, and the ten largest hold 4.8%. Antigens for these TCRs are unknown. The authors cocultured the mixed lymphocyte reaction cells at 37 degrees C for 6 days. The sequenced sample was CFSE-low (dividing) CD4+ T cells sorted from an allogeneic mixed lymphocyte reaction. Source of these receptors: a human donor in good health; the cells came from an allogeneic mixed lymphocyte reaction.

This clone was seen only a few times. The chain uses TRBV5-4 and TRBJ1-2; maybe TRBD1 (5 bases). Germline loops: CDR1 SGHNT, CDR2 YYREEE (reference sequence). This CDR3 is built from 13 residues. With 4 bases removed from V and 5 bases from J, the gap between germline ends came to 12 bases. The CDR3 nucleotides are TGTGCCAGCAGCCCCACAGGACTTTATGGCTACACCTTC. Translated, it gives CASSPTGLYGYTF.

The genes are TRBV11-2 and TRBJ1-1, with D maybe TRBD1 (5 bases). The CDR3 contains 16 residues. V was shortened by 2 bases and J by 2 bases, with 15 bases between the two germline ends. The germline CDR1 and CDR2 sequences are SGHAT and FQNNGV. This chain's CDR3 is CASSLLGGAINTEAFF. The CDR3 DNA reads TGTGCCAGCAGCTTACTCGGGGGTGCGATCAACACTGAAGCTTTCTTT.

This clone has more than one count but fewer than ten. This sequence joins TRBV30 and TRBJ1-4; no reliable D call. Looked up from germline, CDR1 is GTSNPN and CDR2 is SVGIG (reference sequence). The CDR3 runs 13 residues. Trimming removed 1 base from V and 12 bases from J, with 15 bases in between. The CDR3 DNA reads as TGTGCCTGGAGTGCCTACCGGGCCCAGGAACTGTTTTTT. It encodes CAWSAYRAQELFF.

The chain joins TRBV18 to TRBJ1-1; D remains ambiguous. The CDR3 totals 13 residues. In germline, CDR1 is KGHSH, CDR2 LQKENI. V gave up 4 bases and J gave up 1 base, with 7 bases separating them. The CDR3 here is CASSRLGNTEAFF. In DNA form, the CDR3 reads TGTGCCAGCTCACGGTTGGGGAACACTGAAGCTTTCTTT.

This chain joins TRBV7-2 and TRBJ2-1; 11 bases align to TRBD2. Trimming removed 5 bases from V and 9 bases from J; junction bases left unmatched: 6. The CDR3 extends over 14 amino acids. In germline, CDR1 is SGHTA, CDR2 FQGNSA. CDR3 sequence (DNA): TGTGCCAGCAGCGTACCGGGACTAGCGGTTGAGCAGTTCTTC. Translating gives CASSVPGLAVEQFF.

This clone showed up just a few times. The sample contains more than one DNA sequence encoding this CDR3. The V call is TRBV2, the J call TRBJ1-1, with D uncertain. This CDR3 has 12 residues. The V gene's germline CDR1 is SNHLY and CDR2 FYNNEI. V lost 8 bases and J lost 1, with 8 bases in between. The CDR3 spells CASASQNTEAFF. DNA of the CDR3: TGTGCCAGCGCGTCACAGAACACTGAAGCTTTCTTT.

The chain combines TRBV29-1 with TRBJ2-7, with 9 bases matching TRBD1. The germline V gene has CDR1 SQVTM and CDR2 ANQGSEA. V trimming: 6 bases; J trimming: 3 bases; junction bases outside the gene matches: 0. The CDR3 covers 11 residues. The CDR3 region has the DNA TGCAGCGTGGACAGGGGCTACGAGCAGTACTTC. The encoded protein is CSVDRGYEQYF.

The chain employs TRBV25-1 and TRBJ1-1, with unresolved D. V gave up 8 bases and J gave up 3 bases, with 13 bases separating them. The V gene's germline CDR1 is MGHDK and CDR2 SYGVNS. This CDR3 has 13 amino acids. CDR3 coding DNA: TGTGCCAGCTGGTCTCCTGGGGACACTGAAGCTTTCTTT. Translating gives CASWSPGDTEAFF.

This clone was counted a few times. V is TRBV11-1 and J is TRBJ2-7, with unresolved D. This CDR3 region has 14 residues. Trimming shortened V by 4 bases and J by 2 bases, and 12 bases separated the two germline ends. The germline V gene encodes CDR1 SGHAT and CDR2 FQDESV (reference sequence). Here the CDR3 reads CASSYLIGTYEQYF. CDR3 nucleotides: TGTGCCAGCAGCTATCTTATCGGCACCTACGAGCAGTACTTC. The full variable domain, in which reference TRBV11-1 and TRBJ2-7 provide the parts outside the CDR3, is EAEVAQSPRYKITEKSQAVAFWCDPISGHATLYWYRQILGQGPELLVQFQDESVVDDSQLPKDRFSAERLKGVDSTLKIQPAELGDSAMYLCASSYLIGTYEQYFGPGTRLTVT.

V is TRBV10-3 and J is TRBJ1-2; D may be TRBD1 (6 bases). Germline V gene sequence: CDR1 ENHRY, CDR2 SYGVKD. V lost 3 bases, J lost 8 bases, and 16 bases lay in between. This CDR3 has 14 amino acids. The CDR3 loop is CAISELRQEGGYTF. The CDR3 region has the DNA TGTGCCATCAGTGAACTGAGACAGGAGGGGGGCTACACCTTC.

The sample holds a few counts of this clone. The chain uses TRBV23-1 and TRBJ1-3; D unresolved. TRBV23-1 belongs to the ORF category, with a function that is uncertain. Between the trimmed V and J ends, which lost 5 bases and 4 bases, there was a span of 12 bases. The CDR3 contains 14 residues. The CDR3 spells CASSEVQDGNTIYF. The CDR3 nucleotides read TGCGCCAGCAGTGAGGTTCAGGACGGAAACACCATATATTTT.

J is TRBJ2-7 and V is TRBV18, with D possibly TRBD2 on 6 matching bases. This CDR3 is 15 amino acids long. The V gene lost 3 bases and the J gene lost 3 bases, with 15 bases spanning the gap. Germline-derived CDR1 and CDR2 are KGHSH and LQKENI. The CDR3 sequence: CASSPTAGTFYEQYF. CDR3 nucleotides: TGTGCCAGCTCACCGACGGCGGGGACCTTCTACGAGCAGTACTTC.

This sequence joins TRBV5-7 and TRBJ2-7; TRBD1 aligns across 10 bases. TRBV5-7 is given ORF status, its function remaining uncertain. The CDR3 has 13 residues. The junction had 7 bases not matched to a gene; V was cut back by 8 bases and J by 5 bases. DNA for the CDR3: TGTGCCAGGCCGGGACAGGGGATCGACGAGCAGTACTTC. Its protein product is CARPGQGIDEQYF.

The chain combines TRBV20-1 with TRBJ1-2; D remains ambiguous. The germline V gene has CDR1 DFQATT and CDR2 SNEGSKA (reference sequence). V was cut by 7 bases and J by 4 bases, with 7 bases left in between. The CDR3 consists of 10 residues. The CDR3 DNA is TGCAGTGTTTCTAGCTATGGCTACACCTTC. Translated, it gives CSVSSYGYTF.